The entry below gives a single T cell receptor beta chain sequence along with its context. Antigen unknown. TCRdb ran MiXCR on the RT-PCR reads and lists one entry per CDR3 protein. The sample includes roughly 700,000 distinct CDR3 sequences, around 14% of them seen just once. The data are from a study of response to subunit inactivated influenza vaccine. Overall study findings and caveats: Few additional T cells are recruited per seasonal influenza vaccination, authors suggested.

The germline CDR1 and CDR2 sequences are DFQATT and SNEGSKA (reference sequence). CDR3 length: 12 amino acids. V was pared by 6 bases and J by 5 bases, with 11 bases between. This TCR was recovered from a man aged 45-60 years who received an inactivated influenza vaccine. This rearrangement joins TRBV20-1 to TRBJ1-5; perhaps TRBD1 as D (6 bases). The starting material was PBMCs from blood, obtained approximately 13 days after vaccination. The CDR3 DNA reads TGCAGTGCGAACAGGGTAGATCAGCCCCAGCATTTT. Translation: CSANRVDQPQHF.